The rows below give T cell receptor beta chains drawn from one sample of a study of blood T cell repertoires in COVID-19. Some clones are missing from TCRdb's copy, which holds only in-frame ones; the method was immunoSEQ multiplex PCR. The sample lists roughly 330,000 clones; 80% to 90% were seen once. Sequenced sample: PBMCs or T cells enriched from blood (not recorded which). Receptors originate from a woman aged 25 to 45 who had recovered from COVID-19. Both conserved end residues are part of each CDR3. Size values are once, few and many counts, or a class for expanded clones, and some rows have none.

clone_size: .; v_call: TRBV7-2; j_call: TRBJ1-4; cdr3_aa: CASSARQGGEKLFF
clone_size: once; v_call: TRBV5-6; j_call: TRBJ2-7; cdr3_aa: CATGLAGYEQYF
clone_size: .; v_call: TRBV7-2; j_call: TRBJ2-2; cdr3_aa: CASSEGRELGELFF
clone_size: once; v_call: TRBV28; j_call: TRBJ1-4; cdr3_aa: CASTTDRGDEKLFF
clone_size: .; v_call: TRBV7-2; j_call: TRBJ1-2; cdr3_aa: CASSLGSGGRYGYTF
clone_size: .; v_call: TRBV3-1/TRBV3-2; j_call: TRBJ2-1; cdr3_aa: CASSQEGLAGGLNEQFF
clone_size: once; v_call: TRBV27; j_call: TRBJ1-2; cdr3_aa: CASSMDRGYGYTF
clone_size: .; v_call: TRBV2; j_call: TRBJ2-1; cdr3_aa: CATEAGTSVNEQFF
clone_size: .; v_call: TRBV10-3; j_call: TRBJ2-7; cdr3_aa: CAISVVPGQGFYEQYF
clone_size: .; v_call: TRBV28; j_call: TRBJ1-1; cdr3_aa: CASTPAGDREYTEAFF
clone_size: .; v_call: TRBV10-3; j_call: TRBJ1-2; cdr3_aa: CATGPQGSNYGYTF
clone_size: .; v_call: TRBV5-8; j_call: TRBJ2-5; cdr3_aa: CASSLVLTGETQYF
clone_size: few; v_call: TRBV7-9; j_call: TRBJ1-6; cdr3_aa: CASSLMGLRNSPLHF
clone_size: .; v_call: TRBV2; j_call: TRBJ1-5; cdr3_aa: CASSRTVNQPQHF
clone_size: .; v_call: TRBV6-2/TRBV6-3; j_call: TRBJ2-5; cdr3_aa: CASSRLGTGQETQYF
clone_size: .; v_call: TRBV11-2; j_call: TRBJ1-1; cdr3_aa: CASSLDSQGAIAFF
clone_size: .; v_call: TRBV30; j_call: TRBJ1-2; cdr3_aa: CAWSVVGWGYTF
clone_size: once; v_call: TRBV12-3/TRBV12-4; j_call: TRBJ1-2; cdr3_aa: CASRGTGYGYTF
clone_size: once; v_call: TRBV5-6; j_call: TRBJ2-3; cdr3_aa: CASSLGSRGSDTQYF
clone_size: .; v_call: TRBV6-5; j_call: TRBJ1-1; cdr3_aa: CASSQGMNTEAFF
clone_size: .; v_call: TRBV3-1/TRBV3-2; j_call: TRBJ1-2; cdr3_aa: CASSQERGSGYTF
clone_size: .; v_call: TRBV18; j_call: TRBJ1-2; cdr3_aa: CASSPRDRDYGYTF
clone_size: .; v_call: TRBV10-3; j_call: TRBJ1-5; cdr3_aa: CAISDRGSGQPQHF
clone_size: once; v_call: TRBV6-2/TRBV6-3; j_call: TRBJ1-1; cdr3_aa: CASSRTGEAFF